Each of the 32 T cell receptor beta chains below was sequenced from the same sample in a study of response to subunit inactivated influenza vaccine. MiXCR, run by TCRdb on the RT-PCR reads, gives a single entry per CDR3 protein. This table has around 190,000 distinct CDR3 sequences, around 14% appearing once. The source was CD8+ T cells sorted from PBMCs, collected around 5 days after vaccination. These receptors were taken from a man aged 45-60 years who received an inactivated influenza vaccine.

CDR3 coding DNA: TGTGCCAGCAGCGCCGGACAGGGGGAATGGACTAGCTTAGTCGAGACCCAGTACTTC. Amino acid sequence: CASSAGQGEWTSLVETQYF. The genes are TRBV9 and TRBJ2-5, with 10 bases identical to TRBD1. The CDR3 is 19 residues long. CDR1 is SGDLS and CDR2 is YYNGEE in the germline V gene. V shed 3 bases and J 5 bases; nucleotides not matched to a gene: 19.

This clonotype turned up a few times. V is TRBV12-3 or TRBV12-4 and J is TRBJ2-2, with a tentative D call TRBD1 (6 bases). The ends were cut back, 6 bases at V and 6 bases at J, with 14 bases in the middle. This CDR3 has 14 amino acids. CDR3 region: CASSLTGQAGELFF. In DNA, the CDR3 is TGTGCCAGCAGCCTTACAGGGCAGGCCGGGGAGCTGTTTTTT.

The chain employs TRBV19 and TRBJ2-7, with D maybe TRBD1 (6 bases). This CDR3 contains 16 residues. V shed 5 bases and J shed 4 bases, with 21 bases lying between them. CDR1 is LNHDA, CDR2 SQIVND, per germline (reference sequence). CDR3 residues: CASSAAGTWFGYEQYF. The DNA for the CDR3 is TGTGCCAGTAGTGCCGCCGGGACATGGTTCGGTTACGAGCAGTACTTC.

The V gene is TRBV12-3 or TRBV12-4, the J gene TRBJ1-1; D is uncertain. This CDR3 region has 11 residues. Trimming took 10 bases from V and 0 from J, leaving 6 bases between them. The DNA of the CDR3 is TGTGCCACCACAGTGAACACTGAAGCTTTCTTT. Protein: CATTVNTEAFF.

About this clonotype: An end of the junction does not agree with germline; a read error may underlie this. The J gene is TRBJ2-6, the V gene TRBV20-1; D possibly corresponds to TRBD2 (5 bases). CDR3 length equals 16 residues. Germline CDR1 reads DFQATT; CDR2 reads SNEGSKA (reference sequence). The CDR3 region has the DNA TGCTGTGCTACCAGTCGGGGAGAGGCTGGGGCCAACGTCCTGACTTTC. Its protein product is CCATSRGEAGANVLTF.

The rearrangement joins TRBV6-2 or TRBV6-3 to TRBJ2-2, with 12 bases identical to TRBD2. In germline, CDR1 is MNHEY, CDR2 SVGEGT. CDR3 length equals 16 residues. V shed 4 bases, J shed 4 bases, and the junction held 4 bases outside the gene matches. The CDR3: CASSFTSGGSTGELFF. In DNA, the CDR3 is TGTGCCAGCAGTTTTACTAGCGGGGGGTCCACCGGGGAGCTGTTTTTT.

This chain uses TRBV9 with TRBJ1-4; D is ambiguous. CDR3 size: 17 residues. CDR1 and CDR2 (germline): SGDLS, YYNGEE. Trimming took off 4 bases at V and 6 bases at J, with 22 bases between the two ends. The CDR3 is CASSPSSASLGYEKLFF. DNA for the CDR3: TGTGCCAGCAGCCCCTCGTCAGCGAGTCTTGGCTATGAAAAACTGTTTTTT.

This clonotype was seen more than once but under ten times. This chain joins TRBV6-2 or TRBV6-3 and TRBJ2-5; D is undetermined. The V gene's germline CDR1 is MNHEY and CDR2 SVGEGT. CDR3 length: 12 amino acids. V was clipped by 2 bases and J by 9 bases, with 10 bases between them. CDR3 sequence reads: CASSYGPAPQYF. CDR3 nucleotides: TGTGCCAGCAGTTACGGACCTGCGCCCCAGTACTTC.

In this sample, this clonotype turned up a few times. This chain joins TRBV11-2 and TRBJ2-3; the D gene is possibly TRBD2 (5 bases). Germline V gene data show CDR1 as SGHAT and CDR2 as FQNNGV. The CDR3 contains 15 residues. Trimming removed 1 base from V and 0 bases from J, with 8 bases in between. CDR3 loop: CASSLGWTSTDTQYF. Here the CDR3 DNA reads TGTGCCAGCAGCTTAGGATGGACTAGCACAGATACGCAGTATTTT.

This clonotype was observed a few times. V usage is TRBV12-3 or TRBV12-4 and J usage is TRBJ1-1, with D possibly being TRBD1 (6 bases). The CDR3 loop spans 14 amino acids. Deletions cut 5 bases from V and 4 bases from J, with 14 bases between. The CDR3 nucleotides read TGTGCCAGCAGTGACGGGACCAGGGGCACTGAAGCTTTCTTT. Translation: CASSDGTRGTEAFF.

The chain has TRBV6-2 or TRBV6-3 and TRBJ2-7, with 9 bases that match TRBD1. CDR3 length equals 15 residues. V was pared by 6 bases and J by 3 bases, with 9 bases of the junction left unmatched. Germline V CDR1 and CDR2: MNHEY, SVGEGT. The CDR3, as DNA: TGTGCCAGCAGCAATCCAAGGGACAGGGACTACGAGCAGTACTTC. Its protein product is CASSNPRDRDYEQYF.

V usage is TRBV7-6 and J usage is TRBJ2-7; D might be TRBD2 (6 bases). The CDR3 is 12 residues long. The germline V gene encodes CDR1 SGHVS and CDR2 FNYEAQ. Trimming removed 0 bases from V and 12 bases from J, with 12 bases in between. In DNA, the CDR3 is TGTGCCAGCAGCTTAGCCGGGGGATTTCTGTACTTC. The encoded protein is CASSLAGGFLYF. Filled out from reference TRBV7-6 and TRBJ2-7, the complete variable domain reads GAGVSQSPRYKVTKRGQDVALRCDPISGHVSLYWYRQALGQGPEFLTYFNYEAQQDKSGLPNDRFSAERPEGSISTLTIQRTEQRDSAMYRCASSLAGGFLYFGPGTRLTVT.

The V and J genes are TRBV27 and TRBJ2-7; D uncertain. Trimming took off 7 bases at V and 6 bases at J, with 10 bases between the two ends. Germline CDR1 reads MNHEY; CDR2 reads SMNVEV (reference sequence). There are 11 residues in the CDR3. The CDR3 nucleotides are TGTGCCAGCACCAATTCGGGCGAGCAGTACTTC. Encoded protein: CASTNSGEQYF.

The chain couples TRBV7-8 to TRBJ1-6, with 9 bases identical to TRBD1. V dropped 4 bases and J dropped 0; count of bases not matched to a gene: 10. Germline V lookup: CDR1 SGHVS, CDR2 FQNEAQ. This CDR3 region has 19 residues. The CDR3 is CASSSGPGTGSSYNSPLHF. The CDR3 bases are TGTGCCAGCAGCTCCGGTCCCGGGACAGGGAGCTCCTATAATTCACCCCTCCACTTT.

The chain employs TRBV4-2 and TRBJ2-7; 10 bases fit TRBD2. Germline loops: CDR1 LGHNA, CDR2 YNFKEQ. V was pared by 4 bases and J by 5 bases, with 14 bases of the junction left unmatched. The CDR3 extends over 17 amino acids. The CDR3 DNA follows: TGTGCCAGCAGCCGCCTAGCGGGAGAAGCCTACGGGAACGAGCAGTACTTC. Amino acid sequence: CASSRLAGEAYGNEQYF.

This sequence joins TRBV20-1 and TRBJ2-7; 9 nucleotides agree with TRBD2. The trim removed 3 bases at V and 3 bases at J, leaving 6 bases unmatched. The length of the CDR3 is 14 residues. Germline V gives CDR1 DFQATT, CDR2 SNEGSKA (reference sequence). The CDR3 sequence is CSASGLAGYYEQYF. The CDR3 DNA follows: TGCAGTGCTAGTGGGCTAGCGGGGTACTACGAGCAGTACTTC.

This clonotype was counted a few times. As DNA, the CDR3 is TGCGCCAGCAGCTTAGTTACAGGGGTCGAAGCTTTCTTT. Its translation: CASSLVTGVEAFF. The chain is built from TRBV5-1 and TRBJ1-1, with 7 nucleotides matching TRBD1. CDR1 and CDR2 (germline): SGHRS, YFSETQ. With 2 bases clipped from V and 8 bases from J, the junction kept 6 bases outside the gene matches. The CDR3 extends over 13 amino acids.

This clonotype appeared a few times. The chain links TRBV11-2 to TRBJ2-5; 14 bases fit TRBD2. CDR1 is SGHAT and CDR2 is FQNNGV in the germline V gene. V lost 7 bases, J lost 1 base, and 11 bases stayed unmatched. The CDR3 is made up of 18 amino acids. The CDR3 region is CASTIGTSGGASQETQYF. In DNA, the CDR3 is TGTGCCAGCACCATCGGGACTAGCGGGGGAGCCTCCCAAGAGACCCAGTACTTC.

This clonotype has a handful of counts. The rearrangement joins TRBV12-3 or TRBV12-4 to TRBJ2-5; no firm D call. With 2 bases removed from V and 1 base from J, the gap between germline ends came to 5 bases. This CDR3 is built from 13 residues. The CDR3: CASSLPGQETQYF. The CDR3 DNA reads as TGTGCCAGCAGTTTACCGGGCCAAGAGACCCAGTACTTC.

The V and J genes are TRBV2 and TRBJ1-4, with 8 positions matching TRBD1. The CDR3 has 17 amino acids. With V trimmed by 3 bases and J by 7 bases, 13 bases remained unmatched. Per germline, CDR1 SNHLY and CDR2 FYNNEI. This chain's CDR3 is CASSDMIRQGRSEKLFF. The DNA of the CDR3 is TGTGCCAGCAGTGACATGATACGACAGGGGAGGAGTGAAAAACTGTTTTTT.

The chain combines TRBV18 with TRBJ2-7, with no clear D. Trimming took 5 bases from V and 0 from J, leaving 8 bases between them. The CDR3 sequence is 13 residues long. CDR1 and CDR2 from the germline V gene are KGHSH and LQKENI. CDR3 region: CASSSSDSYEQYF. The CDR3 DNA reads TGTGCCAGCTCATCCAGCGACTCCTACGAGCAGTACTTC.

The V and J genes are TRBV12-3 or TRBV12-4 and TRBJ2-7, with 10 bases identical to TRBD1. Losses at the gene ends were 3 bases for V and 0 bases for J; bases not matched to a gene: 8. There are 17 residues in the CDR3. The CDR3: CASSFTAWDRGSYEQYF. CDR3 sequence (DNA): TGTGCCAGCAGTTTCACTGCATGGGACAGGGGCTCCTACGAGCAGTACTTC.

This clonotype was observed a few times. This chain joins TRBV7-8 and TRBJ2-1; D possibly corresponds to TRBD2 (5 bases). The V end was cut by 3 bases, the J end by 4 bases, with 13 bases between. Germline V CDR1 and CDR2: SGHVS, FQNEAQ. CDR3 size: 15 residues. CDR3 nucleotide sequence: TGTGCCAGCAGCTTGCGGCGGGCGCTATACAATGAGCAGTTCTTC. Protein sequence: CASSLRRALYNEQFF. Full variable domain (rest looked up from reference TRBV7-8 and TRBJ2-1): GAGVSQSPRYKVAKRGQDVALRCDPISGHVSLFWYQQALGQGPEFLTYFQNEAQLDKSGLPSDRFFAERPEGSVSTLKIQRTQQEDSAVYLCASSLRRALYNEQFFGPGTRLTVL.

This chain connects TRBV12-3 or TRBV12-4 to TRBJ2-5; D is perhaps TRBD2 (6 bases). The CDR3 totals 13 residues. V dropped 5 bases and J dropped 2 bases, with 9 bases sitting between them. The CDR3 reads CASSGTRQETQYF. CDR3 in DNA: TGTGCCAGCAGTGGGACTCGGCAAGAGACCCAGTACTTC.

Only a few counts were recorded for this clonotype. The chain joins TRBV12-3 or TRBV12-4 to TRBJ2-1; 11 bases match TRBD2. Trimming cost V 4 bases and J 1 base; bases outside gene matches: 9. The CDR3 consists of 18 residues. This CDR3 reads CASSSLRLAGNSYNEQFF. DNA for the CDR3: TGTGCCAGCAGTTCCCTCCGACTAGCGGGGAATTCCTACAATGAGCAGTTCTTC.

There are many counts of this clonotype. This chain uses TRBV27 with TRBJ2-5, with 10 nucleotides matching TRBD2. This CDR3 is 16 amino acids long. With 4 bases clipped from V and 0 bases from J, the junction kept 5 bases outside the gene matches. Germline V lookup: CDR1 MNHEY, CDR2 SMNVEV (reference sequence). The CDR3 DNA is TGTGCCAGCAGTTCTCTAGCGGGAGCATACCAAGAGACCCAGTACTTC. Translated, it gives CASSSLAGAYQETQYF.

J is TRBJ2-7 and V is TRBV10-3; a weak D match, TRBD1 (5 bases). V was pared by 0 bases and J by 1 base, with 10 bases between. The CDR3 is 15 residues long. The germline gives CDR1 ENHRY, CDR2 SYGVKD. The CDR3 spells CAISESNTGSYEQYF. CDR3 in DNA: TGTGCCATCAGTGAGTCTAACACAGGTTCCTACGAGCAGTACTTC.

This clonotype came up once. The chain carries TRBV4-1 and TRBJ2-7, with D perhaps matching TRBD1 or TRBD2 (5 bases each). Deletions cut 5 bases from V and 3 bases from J, with 17 bases between. The CDR3 length is 15 residues. CDR1 and CDR2 from the germline V gene are MGHRA and YSYEKL. The CDR3 sequence is CASSENGDGLYEQYF. The DNA for the CDR3 is TGCGCCAGCAGCGAGAACGGGGACGGCCTCTACGAGCAGTACTTC.

The chain carries TRBV9 and TRBJ2-2; no firm D call. The CDR3 loop spans 14 amino acids. The ends were cut back, 0 bases at V and 2 bases at J, with 5 bases in the middle. CDR1 and CDR2 (germline): SGDLS, YYNGEE. CDR3 DNA: TGTGCCAGCAGCGTAGACGGCAACACCGGGGAGCTGTTTTTT. It codes for CASSVDGNTGELFF.

The J gene is TRBJ2-1, the V gene TRBV6-2 or TRBV6-3; D is undetermined. The ends were cut back, 2 bases at V and 12 bases at J, with 14 bases in the middle. Germline V gene data show CDR1 as MNHEY and CDR2 as SVGEGT. The CDR3 extends over 13 amino acids. The CDR3 is CASSYRPSQWQFF. The DNA for the CDR3 is TGTGCCAGCAGTTACCGTCCTTCCCAGTGGCAGTTCTTC.

This clonotype was observed a handful of times. The chain has TRBV25-1 and TRBJ2-5; D unresolved. Trimming pared 8 bases from V and 5 bases from J, leaving 9 bases between. Germline loops: CDR1 MGHDK, CDR2 SYGVNS. The CDR3 spans 11 residues. CDR3 DNA: TGTGCCAGCCGACTCCTTGAGACCCAGTACTTC. Translation gives CASRLLETQYF. The variable domain in full, completed from reference TRBV25-1 and TRBJ2-5, reads EADIYQTPRYLVIGTGKKITLECSQTMGHDKMYWYQQDPGMELHLIHYSYGVNSTEKGDLSSESTVSRIRTEHFPLTLESARPSHTSQYLCASRLLETQYFGPGTRLLVL.

This clonotype was detected only a few times. Here the CDR3 reads CASSEIASDTGELFF. The CDR3 bases are TGCGCCAGCAGTGAAATAGCGTCCGACACCGGGGAGCTGTTTTTT. This sequence joins TRBV10-1 and TRBJ2-2, with a tentative D call TRBD2 (5 bases). The V end was cut by 3 bases, the J end by 3 bases, with 11 bases between. Germline CDR1 and CDR2: WNHNN and SYGVQD (reference sequence). This CDR3 comprises 15 residues.